This T cell receptor beta chain was sequenced for a study of OX40 agonist ivuxolimab in advanced cancers. Study background: Patients were treated with intravenous ivuxolimab, dosed at 0.01 to 10 mg/kg and infused every 2 weeks. Among those enrolled, mean age was 60 years (range 23 to 79) and 82.7% were male. Notes on the study in general: In general, CD8+ T cells held more expanded clones than CD4+ did, on average.

Note on this clone: Its antigen is not identified.

Trimming left V 8 bases short and J 2 bases short, with 7 bases between. The CDR3 sequence is 11 residues long. Germline-derived CDR1 and CDR2 are MDHEN and SYDVKM. Sequencing used immunoSEQ multiplex PCR; TCRdb keeps in-frame clones, though not all of them. Of tens of thousands of clones listed, 84% are singletons. Sequencing used CD4+ or CD8+ T cells sorted from blood, obtained in a trial of the OX40 agonist ivuxolimab. The clonotype comes from an adult with an advanced solid tumor such as melanoma, head and neck, liver or kidney cancer. The chain carries TRBV28 and TRBJ2-7; D unclear. CDR3 sequence reads: CASGVPYEQYF. DNA for the CDR3: TGTGCCAGCGGGGTCCCCTACGAGCAGTACTTC.